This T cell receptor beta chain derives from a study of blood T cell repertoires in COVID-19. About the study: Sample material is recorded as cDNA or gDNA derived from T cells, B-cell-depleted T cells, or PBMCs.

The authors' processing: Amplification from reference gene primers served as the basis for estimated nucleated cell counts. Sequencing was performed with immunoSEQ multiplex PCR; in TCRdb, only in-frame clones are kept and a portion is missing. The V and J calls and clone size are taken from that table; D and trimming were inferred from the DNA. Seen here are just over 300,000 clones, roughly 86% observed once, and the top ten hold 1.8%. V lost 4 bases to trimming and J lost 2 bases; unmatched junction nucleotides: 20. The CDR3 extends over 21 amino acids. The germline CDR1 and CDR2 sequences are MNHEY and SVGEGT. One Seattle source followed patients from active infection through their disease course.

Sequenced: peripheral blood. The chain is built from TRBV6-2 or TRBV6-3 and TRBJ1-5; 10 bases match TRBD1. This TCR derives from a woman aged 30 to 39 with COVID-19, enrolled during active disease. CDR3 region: CASSWGMPGQGYPPGNQPQHF. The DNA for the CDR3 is TGTGCCAGCAGTTGGGGGATGCCGGGACAGGGGTATCCTCCAGGCAATCAGCCCCAGCATTTT.